This TCR beta chain was profiled in a study of T cells in Graves' hyperthyroidism and ophthalmopathy (dated by TCRdb to between 2019 and 2020). Study-level background: Peripheral blood samples were taken at initial diagnosis, before any treatment was given. To identify TCR V-J signatures that set the groups apart, the researchers used a discovery cohort of 100 patients, made up of roughly 45 with Graves' ophthalmopathy and 57 with stable Graves' hyperthyroidism. Whether ophthalmopathy could be predicted prospectively was tested in an independent validation cohort made up of under 20 hyperthyroidism patients plus 17 patients who later progressed to ophthalmopathy. The approximately 90 discovery patients were randomly split 7:3 into training and test sets. TCR Vbeta CDR3 sequencing of 130 to 150 peripheral blood samples (under 45 ophthalmopathy, roughly 74 hyperthyroidism and approximately 17 progressor patients) is reported in the paper. In more than 5 Graves' hyperthyroidism patients, the study also compared T-cell repertoires from thyroid tissue with T-cell repertoires from blood. Once sampling was done, hyperthyroidism patients were given methimazole at a starting dose of 30 mg daily, whereas ophthalmopathy patients were given high-dose intravenous methylprednisolone. Overall study outcomes, separate from this receptor: No statistical method was used to fix the sample size in advance, and group allocation was not hidden from the investigators. Most expanded thyroid clonotypes (frequency above 0.001) were also detected in blood, suggesting blood repertoires may reflect thyroid immune responses. In validation, progression to ophthalmopathy was predicted by the model with about 70% sensitivity and 72.22% specificity, a median of about 6.8 months before onset. Ophthalmopathy was separated from stable hyperthyroidism by a 13 V-J signature model, with approximately 90% sensitivity and just over 81% specificity obtained in cross-validation and 80%/75% obtained in testing.

Taken from cysteine to phenylalanine, the CDR3 has 14 residues. Kept here is only the CDR3 DNA, which spans 42 bases and is read in frame from base 1. Per the germline V gene, SGHRS is the CDR1 and YFSETQ is the CDR2. Trimming takes 0 bases off V and 5 bases off J; junction bases not matched to a gene: 5. TCR beta CDR3 regions were amplified from RNA transcripts. A first-round RT-PCR of the TCR CDR3 used the HTBI primer set with the Qiagen OneStep RT-PCR kit. The libraries were constructed in a second round of multiplex PCR and then size-selected and purified. Paired-end sequencing of the libraries was performed with 100 bp reads on an Illumina HiSeq2000. Processing in the source paper ran as follows. SOAPnuke was used to process the raw data, with reads discarded if the reads contained adapters or uncalled bases, had a mean Phred below 15, or lacked an exact constant-primer or identifier match. High-quality paired reads were merged using COPE v1.2.5, and each unique nucleotide sequence was defined as a clonotype. Clonotypes were aligned to IMGT TRBV, TRBD and TRBJ reference segments using MiTCR v1.1. The analysis was restricted to V-J combinations with a frequency above 0.0001, which together covered 98% to 99.2% of the repertoires. A TCS score was defined as the ratio of F50 (clonal expansion) to E x V (chaos), with BLOSUM62-based TCRdist applied between CDR3 peptides within each V-J. Welch's t-statistics and random forest reduced around 520 V-J features to 13, which were used in a naive Bayes classifier (R e1071). The similarity between thyroid and blood repertoires was quantified using the Morisita-Horn index. Using fastp trimming at Q25 and MiXCR clonotype assembly, TCRdb reanalyzed the public sequencing data and kept in-frame beta chains. Each CDR3 protein appears once, grouped with its most common genes and DNA. The V and J calls were determined by TCRdb, not by the authors. Counted in this sample were over 700,000 distinct CDR3 sequences; roughly a third of them appeared once. The ten top clones hold 30% to 40% of the sample.

Stable Graves' hyperthyroidism was defined as the absence of progression to ophthalmopathy over 18 months of follow-up. Hyperthyroidism patients were newly diagnosed, had a disease duration of under 2 months, and were aged 18 to 65 years. Exclusion was applied to patients with uncontrolled infections, other autoimmune diseases, pregnancy or lactation. Diagnoses relied on clinical symptoms, serum thyroxine and TRAb, thyroid ultrasound and orbital computed tomography. PBMCs were isolated from more than 8 ml of fresh peripheral blood by Ficoll-Paque density gradient centrifugation. Total RNA was extracted with Trizol reagent, and quality was checked on an Agilent 2100 Bioanalyzer. On this clonotype: The specificity of this receptor is unknown. Base qualities are not at hand, and no much larger clone is one base apart.

The sequence was obtained from a woman in her thirties or forties with Graves' hyperthyroidism. The sample taken for sequencing was blood. Rearrangement joined TRBV5-1 to TRBJ2-7; 7 junctional bases match TRBD2. The DNA sequence is given as TGCGCCAGCAGCTTGGGGCGGGAGTTCGACGAGCAGTACTTC. It encodes CASSLGREFDEQYF.